Sequencing of this T cell receptor (beta chain) was carried out in a study of post-analysis software for immune sequencing data. Overall study context: Secondary progressive, relapsing-remitting and progressive-relapsing multiple sclerosis were among the included disease courses. Overall study findings and caveats: People with multiple sclerosis had a significantly lower normalized Chao1 diversity than controls did. Patients showed TRBV5-6, TRBV5-1 and TRBV20-1 among 4 or 5 TRBV segments more frequent than in controls. Strong same-batch co-clustering of samples appeared with F measure clustering.

V lost 5 bases to trimming and J lost 7 bases; unmatched junction nucleotides: 12. The CDR3 totals 15 residues. Per the germline V gene, CDR1 is DFQATT and CDR2 is SNEGSKA (reference sequence). Researchers reported that TCR beta cDNA libraries carried unique molecular identifiers. The T cell input of about 0.95 to 11 million gave around 450,000 cDNA molecules. TCRdb passed the PCR reads through MiXCR, listing each CDR3 protein once. The sample has roughly 200,000 distinct CDR3 sequences, approximately 28% seen once; the top ten hold roughly 3.4%. This clonotype was recorded at least ten times. Its antigen is undetermined.

Input material: blood. V usage is TRBV20-1 and J usage is TRBJ2-1; the match to TRBD1 covers 9 bases. This TCR came from a girl aged 2-17 years with multiple sclerosis. For the CDR3, the DNA is TGCAGTGCTGCCAACAGGGGGCGCGGGGCGAATGAGCAGTTCTTC. This sequence encodes CSAANRGRGANEQFF.